This T cell receptor beta chain is from a study of beta chain features in type 1 diabetes. Study-level background: Healthy donors, compared against patients, showed similar age, gender and cell yields.

This CDR3 spans 16 amino acids. CDR1 is SGHNT, CDR2 YYREEE, per germline (reference sequence). Trimming removed 3 bases at V and 0 bases at J, with 13 bases between. The investigators reverse transcribed all of the isolated RNA, so they sequenced expressed TCRB transcripts. Assay: immunoSEQ multiplex PCR; the TCRdb copy retains only in-frame clones and omits some. The sample has 300,000 to 400,000 clones, less than 10% seen once; the top ten hold under 0.5%. The sequenced sample was central memory CD4+ T cells from blood. The sequence was obtained from a woman younger than 30 in good health. The rearrangement joins TRBV5-4 to TRBJ2-1; tentatively, D is TRBD1 (6 bases). As DNA, the CDR3 is TGTGCCAGCAGCTCGCCCAGGGGCGGCTCCTACAATGAGCAGTTCTTC. Residues: CASSSPRGGSYNEQFF.